These 18 T cell receptor beta chains originate from one sample sequenced in a study of T cells after yellow fever vaccination (dated by TCRdb to the late 2010s). Libraries were prepared through 5' RACE. The sequencing machine was an Illumina NovaSeq 6000. TCRdb trimmed the raw reads at Q25, called clones with MiXCR and kept productive beta chains. Entries that share a CDR3 protein sequence are merged under the most common genes and DNA. This sample comprises about 340,000 distinct CDR3 sequences, approximately 3.9% of them detected only once. 20% to 25% of the sample comes from the top ten. In light of the paper, this sample's treatment or condition label describes: live attenuated yellow fever vaccine strain. The sample consisted of PBMCs, taken 5 days after the yellow fever booster vaccination. The receptors were sampled from a man aged 18 to 29 who received the YFV17D yellow fever vaccine.

This clonotype was observed at least ten times. The chain recombines TRBV7-9 with TRBJ1-2, with unresolved D. CDR3 length equals 12 residues. The V and J ends lost 3 bases and 2 bases respectively, with 4 bases between them. Germline V CDR1 and CDR2: SEHNR, FQNEAQ (reference sequence). CDR3 in DNA: TGTGCCAGCAGCTTCCCAAACTATGGCTACACCTTC. This encodes CASSFPNYGYTF.

A word on this clonotype: This likely comes from a read error, as the CDR3 has no conserved phenylalanine or tryptophan at its end. The V call is TRBV5-6, the J call TRBJ1-2; weak D call: TRBD1 (6 bases). The length of the CDR3 is 13 residues. Deletions cut 2 bases from V and 4 bases from J, with 9 bases between. CDR1 SGHDT and CDR2 YYEEEE come from the germline V gene. CDR3 bases: TGTGCCAGCAGCTTCCGGGGGGCCTATGGCTACACCTTG. Encoded protein: CASSFRGAYGYTL.

This clonotype turned up a few times. The junction departs from germline at one end; a sequencing error may be responsible. This CDR3 is CASSLAARGGTDTQYF. In nucleotides, the CDR3 is TGTGCCAGCAGCTTAGCAGCGCGGGGGGGCACGGATACGCAGTATTTT. The chain joins TRBV7-2 to TRBJ2-3; 9 bases match TRBD2. From germline, CDR1 is SGHTA and CDR2 FQGNSA. The CDR3 covers 16 residues.

There are a few counts of this clonotype. The V and J genes are TRBV20-1 and TRBJ1-5; D might be TRBD1 (6 bases). CDR1 and CDR2 (germline): DFQATT, SNEGSKA (reference sequence). The CDR3 spans 12 residues. The CDR3 DNA follows: TGCACTGCGTTACAGGGAAATCAGCCCCAGCATTTT. It translates to CTALQGNQPQHF.

At least ten counts were recorded for this clonotype. The CDR3 loop is CASTNSGGRGETQYF. CDR3 DNA: TGTGCCAGCACCAATAGCGGGGGGAGGGGAGAGACCCAGTACTTC. The chain links TRBV7-2 to TRBJ2-5; the match to TRBD2 covers 10 bases. Trimming took 7 bases from V and 4 from J; bases not matched to a gene: 9. The CDR3 covers 15 residues. Germline V CDR1 and CDR2: SGHTA, FQGNSA.

A few counts support this clonotype. In DNA, the CDR3 is TGTGCCAGCAGTTTGGTCCCAGGCCTTTACTCTGGAAACACCATATATTTT. Protein sequence: CASSLVPGLYSGNTIYF. The chain uses TRBV12-3 or TRBV12-4 and TRBJ1-3, with no clear D. V was shortened by 3 bases and J by 0 bases, with 15 bases between the two germline ends. The CDR3 consists of 17 residues.

The chain couples TRBV20-1 to TRBJ2-7; 11 bases are a match to TRBD2. Germline CDR1 and CDR2: DFQATT and SNEGSKA (reference sequence). The CDR3 sequence is 16 residues long. Trimming removed 5 bases from V and 1 base from J; junction bases left unmatched: 10. The CDR3 DNA follows: TGCAGTGCTCCCGCGCTAGCGGGGGGAAATTCCTACGAGCAGTACTTC. It specifies CSAPALAGGNSYEQYF.

This chain uses TRBV12-5 with TRBJ2-3; possibly TRBD1 for D (6 bases). CDR1 is LGHNT and CDR2 is FRNRAP in the germline V gene. V was shortened by 1 base and J by 2 bases, with 13 bases between the two germline ends. This CDR3 has 16 amino acids. In DNA, the CDR3 is TGTGCTAGTGGTTTGGCAGGGGAGTTTTACACAGATACGCAGTATTTT. Translating gives CASGLAGEFYTDTQYF.

The V call is TRBV4-2, the J call TRBJ2-5; D tentatively fits TRBD1 or TRBD2 (5 bases each). Trimming took 5 bases from V and 4 from J, leaving 17 bases between them. The V gene's germline CDR1 is LGHNA and CDR2 YNFKEQ. CDR3 length: 15 residues. The CDR3 here is CASSSSGTSAETQYF. The CDR3 bases are TGTGCCAGCAGCTCCTCCGGGACCAGCGCAGAGACCCAGTACTTC.

The table lists this clonotype with many counts. The DNA for the CDR3 is TGTGCCAGCAGCCCCCGGTTGGGAGGGACTAACTACAATGAGCAGTTCTTC. Translation: CASSPRLGGTNYNEQFF. The chain recombines TRBV7-6 with TRBJ2-1, with 7 bases aligning to TRBD2. V lost 5 bases, J lost 3 bases, and 13 bases stayed unmatched. The CDR3 totals 17 residues. Germline CDR1 SGHVS, CDR2 FNYEAQ.

This clonotype was seen a few times. The chain combines TRBV12-3 or TRBV12-4 with TRBJ1-2, with D possibly matching TRBD1 (6 bases). This CDR3 is 12 amino acids long. Trimming pared 6 bases from V and 7 bases from J, leaving 12 bases between. CDR3 DNA sequence: TGTGCCAGCAGGCCGACAGGCTCTGGCTACACCTTC. Translation: CASRPTGSGYTF.

The chain employs TRBV5-1 and TRBJ2-3; 8 bases match TRBD2. The germline gives CDR1 SGHRS, CDR2 YFSETQ. The trim removed 3 bases at V and 6 bases at J, leaving 3 bases unmatched. There are 13 residues in the CDR3. The CDR3 here is CASSSGGIDTQYF. The CDR3 DNA sequence: TGCGCCAGCAGCTCGGGGGGGATTGATACGCAGTATTTT.

This clonotype showed up many times. The chain uses TRBV7-9 and TRBJ2-7; D remains ambiguous. V gave up 3 bases and J gave up 0 bases, with 12 bases separating them. There are 15 residues in the CDR3. CDR1 and CDR2 from the germline V gene are SEHNR and FQNEAQ (reference sequence). Here the CDR3 reads CASSFSWASSYEQYF. In DNA form, the CDR3 reads TGTGCCAGCAGCTTCTCCTGGGCTAGCTCCTACGAGCAGTACTTC.

The chain carries TRBV29-1 and TRBJ2-2; D might be TRBD1 (6 bases). The CDR3 consists of 14 residues. CDR1 SQVTM and CDR2 ANQGSEA come from the germline V gene. The V end was cut by 6 bases, the J end by 0 bases, with 11 bases between. This chain's CDR3 is CSVDGTTNTGELFF. CDR3 coding DNA: TGCAGCGTCGACGGGACAACGAACACCGGGGAGCTGTTTTTT.

This clonotype was detected a few times. The V and J genes are TRBV20-1 and TRBJ2-7; unclear D gene. The CDR3 has 13 residues. From germline, CDR1 is DFQATT and CDR2 SNEGSKA (reference sequence). Trimming shortened V by 6 bases and J by 3 bases, and 15 bases separated the two germline ends. CDR3 nucleotides: TGCAGTGCCTTGAGGCAGGCTAGCTACGAGCAGTACTTC. Translation gives CSALRQASYEQYF.

This clonotype appeared a few times. The chain couples TRBV20-1 to TRBJ2-3, with 13 bases aligning to TRBD2. The CDR3 has 15 amino acids. Losses at the gene ends were 5 bases for V and 6 bases for J; bases not matched to a gene: 8. Germline V gives CDR1 DFQATT, CDR2 SNEGSKA (reference sequence). The CDR3 here is CSAGGTSGVRDTQYF. DNA for the CDR3: TGCAGTGCTGGGGGGACTAGCGGGGTTCGGGATACGCAGTATTTT.

In its sample, this clonotype was seen many times. The chain uses TRBV9 and TRBJ2-5; maybe TRBD1 (6 bases). In germline, CDR1 is SGDLS, CDR2 YYNGEE. CDR3 length equals 13 residues. V dropped 4 bases and J dropped 6 bases, with 13 bases sitting between them. This CDR3 is CASSPGTGQTQYF. The CDR3 region has the DNA TGTGCCAGCAGCCCCGGCACAGGGCAGACCCAGTACTTC.

This clonotype occurred many times. The CDR3 loop is CSVEPLAGGSNEQFF. The CDR3 nucleotides are TGCAGCGTTGAACCCCTAGCGGGGGGATCAAATGAGCAGTTCTTC. The chain recombines TRBV29-1 with TRBJ2-1; TRBD2 matches 11 bases. The CDR3 contains 15 residues. Germline lookup yields CDR1 SQVTM and CDR2 ANQGSEA. V dropped 2 bases and J dropped 7; count of bases not matched to a gene: 7.